This T cell receptor (beta chain) derives from a study of graft-versus-host responses after intestinal transplantation. On the study more broadly: The study gave all recipients anti-thymocyte globulin induction, then tacrolimus and steroids for three to four years. Study findings and constraints: Early post-transplant HvG declines tracked with peak circulating GvH clone levels. In recipient marrow, GvH clones were found, and some appeared first in ileum or blood. Graft-donor T cell macrochimerism in patients accompanied high graft-versus-host to host-versus-graft clonal ratios in allografts.

The CDR3 is made up of 15 amino acids. V shed 4 bases and J shed 6 bases, with 17 bases lying between them. Germline CDR1 SGHKS, CDR2 YYEKEE (reference sequence). About this clone: What it binds is not known.

The repertoire was sequenced with immunoSEQ multiplex PCR; TCRdb's copy has only in-frame clones and lacks some. The sample holds some 110,000 clones; around nine tenths are singletons and the top ten take 0.15% to 0.2%. The receptor was derived from a human donor who received an intestinal transplant. J is TRBJ1-5 and V is TRBV5-5; possible D gene TRBD1, 5 bases. Material: unstimulated CD4+ T cells sorted from spleen or lymph node cells, obtained before intestinal transplant. The CDR3 bases are TGTGCCAGCAGCCTCGACCAAGGGGTAGGTCAGCCCCAGCATTTT. Protein sequence: CASSLDQGVGQPQHF.